The subject of this entry is one TCR beta chain. This record comes from a study of blood T cell repertoires in COVID-19. Overall study: Nucleic acid was either cDNA or gDNA, and it came from T cells, B-cell-depleted T cells, or PBMCs.

Assay used: immunoSEQ multiplex PCR; TCRdb lists only in-frame clones, some missing. The table has fewer than 500,000 clones, approximately 77% seen once. Germline values: CDR1 DFQATT, CDR2 SNEGSKA (reference sequence). The V segment lost 3 bases and the J segment 0 bases; nucleotides outside the gene matches: 11. This CDR3 contains 18 residues. The V call is TRBV20-1, the J call TRBJ2-1, with 10 positions matching TRBD2. The clonotype originates from a human donor with acute or convalescent COVID-19. The donor label of this sample is uncertain. Sequencing used peripheral blood. The CDR3 loop reads CSASKQREGPSSYNEQFF. Written as DNA, the CDR3 is TGCAGTGCTAGTAAGCAGCGGGAGGGCCCAAGCTCCTACAATGAGCAGTTCTTC.